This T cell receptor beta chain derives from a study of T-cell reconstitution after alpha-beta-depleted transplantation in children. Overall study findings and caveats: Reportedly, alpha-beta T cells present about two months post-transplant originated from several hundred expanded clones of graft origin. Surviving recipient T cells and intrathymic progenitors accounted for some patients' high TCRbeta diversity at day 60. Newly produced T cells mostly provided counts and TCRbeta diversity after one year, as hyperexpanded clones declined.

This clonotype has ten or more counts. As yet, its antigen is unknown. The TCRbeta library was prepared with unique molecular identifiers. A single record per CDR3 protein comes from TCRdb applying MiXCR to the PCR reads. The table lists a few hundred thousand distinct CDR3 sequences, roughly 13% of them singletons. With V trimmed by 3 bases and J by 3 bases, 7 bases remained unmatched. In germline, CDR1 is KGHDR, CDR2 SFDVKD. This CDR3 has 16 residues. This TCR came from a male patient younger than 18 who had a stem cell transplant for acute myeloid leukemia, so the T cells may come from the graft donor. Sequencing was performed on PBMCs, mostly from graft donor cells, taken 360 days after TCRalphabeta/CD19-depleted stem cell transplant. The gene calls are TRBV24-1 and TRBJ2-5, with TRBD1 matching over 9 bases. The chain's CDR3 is CATSDQATGGKETQYF. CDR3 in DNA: TGTGCCACCAGTGATCAAGCGACAGGGGGAAAAGAGACCCAGTACTTC.